This T cell receptor (beta chain) appears in the sequencing data of a study of blood T cells in healthy people across ages. This clonotype occurred many times. PCR was performed a second time for about 7 to 11 cycles using a sample-barcoded 5' primer and a J-beta primer mix. TCRdb re-called the 5' RACE reads through MiXCR, storing one row per CDR3 protein. Among fewer than 800,000 distinct CDR3 sequences listed, 32% were seen once. This CDR3 is built from 14 residues. The V end lost 5 bases, the J end lost 1 base, and 11 bases lay between the germline ends. The chain joins TRBV12-3 or TRBV12-4 to TRBJ2-5; no clear D. The sequencing input was blood. The TCR sequence derives from a woman older than 75 in good health. This CDR3 is CASSVMDGQETQYF. Written as DNA, the CDR3 is TGTGCCAGCAGTGTAATGGACGGCCAAGAGACCCAGTACTTC.